These T cell receptor beta chains were read from a single sample in a study of shared clonotypes between healthy human individuals. TCRdb keeps only in-frame clones here, not all; method: immunoSEQ multiplex PCR. The sample consists of 950,000 to 1,300,000 clones, 65% to 80% of them appearing once. Sample: memory CD4+ T cells sorted from blood. All receptors derive from a man younger than 35 in good health. The CDR3 runs from the conserved cysteine through the conserved F or W. D genes are given only for firm matches. Clone size is shown for a subset of rows, as once, few, many or a class of expanded clone.

v_call	j_call	d_call	clone_size	cdr3_aa	cdr3_nt
TRBV6-1	TRBJ2-7	.	.	CASSSTEYHEQYF	TGTGCCAGCAGTTCGACAGAATACCACGAGCAGTACTTC
TRBV5-3	TRBJ1-5	.	.	CARSYLRGREPNQPQHF	TGTGCCAGAAGCTACCTCCGGGGCCGGGAACCCAATCAGCCCCAGCATTTT
TRBV10-2	TRBJ1-5	TRBD1	.	CASTSQGGRQPQHF	TGCGCCAGCACCTCACAAGGGGGCCGACAGCCCCAGCATTTT
TRBV12-5	TRBJ1-1	.	.	CASGVGRTNTEAFF	TGTGCTAGTGGTGTGGGACGGACGAACACTGAAGCTTTCTTT
TRBV7-3	TRBJ1-4	.	.	CASSLTSGTGEKLFF	TGTGCCAGCAGCTTAACTTCGGGGACGGGTGAAAAACTGTTTTTT
TRBV6-1	TRBJ2-7	TRBD1	many	CASSEGSGTGSPYEQYF	TGTGCCAGCAGTGAAGGGTCCGGGACAGGGAGTCCCTACGAGCAGTACTTC
TRBV6-1	TRBJ1-2	.	.	CASSLQGTVGYGYTF	TGTGCCAGCAGCTTACAGGGTACAGTAGGATATGGCTACACCTTC
TRBV10-2	TRBJ1-3	TRBD1	.	CASGPTDYTGEAGNTIYF	TGCGCCAGCGGACCCACCGATTACACAGGGGAGGCTGGAAACACCATATATTTT
TRBV29-1	TRBJ1-1	.	few	CSVTAGGAEAFF	TGCAGCGTCACAGCGGGGGGCGCTGAAGCTTTCTTT
TRBV2	TRBJ1-2	TRBD1	.	CASRVPGQGLAGYTF	TGTGCCAGCAGGGTTCCGGGACAGGGACTTGCTGGCTACACCTTC
TRBV6-5	TRBJ1-6	TRBD1	.	CASRYSRTGVSPLHF	TGTGCCAGCAGGTACTCAAGGACAGGGGTTTCACCCCTCCACTTT
TRBV11-2	TRBJ1-5	.	.	CASSTYRDQPQHF	TGTGCCAGCAGTACTTACAGGGATCAGCCCCAGCATTTT
TRBV6-5	TRBJ1-4	.	.	CASSLGSLEKLFF	TGTGCCAGCAGTTTAGGGTCTTTAGAAAAACTGTTTTTT
TRBV30	TRBJ2-2	.	.	CAWRRAGELFF	TGTGCCTGGCGCCGTGCCGGGGAGCTGTTTTTT
TRBV6-5	TRBJ2-3	TRBD2	.	CASSLTSGRPRAQYF	TGTGCCAGCAGTTTGACTAGCGGGAGGCCCCGAGCGCAGTATTTT
TRBV5-6	TRBJ2-3	TRBD1	.	CASSPTGQGRFLPDTQYF	TGTGCCAGCAGCCCGACCGGACAGGGGAGGTTCTTACCAGATACGCAGTATTTT
TRBV6-4	TRBJ2-1	TRBD2	.	CASSASGGANEQFF	TGTGCCAGCAGTGCTAGCGGGGGGGCCAATGAGCAGTTCTTC
TRBV5-1	TRBJ2-7	TRBD1	.	CASSLAAGTVAYEQYF	TGCGCCAGCAGCTTGGCGGCCGGGACAGTAGCCTACGAGCAGTACTTC
TRBV19	TRBJ2-7	TRBD1	.	CASSTQAGQGAWEQYF	TGTGCCAGTAGTACCCAAGCGGGACAGGGGGCGTGGGAGCAGTACTTC
TRBV7-2	TRBJ2-5	TRBD2	.	CASSLAGLAGGGKETQYF	TGTGCCAGCAGCTTAGCGGGTCTAGCGGGAGGGGGCAAAGAGACCCAGTACTTC
TRBV2	TRBJ2-6	.	.	CASGQGSSGANVLTF	TGTGCCAGCGGCCAGGGATCATCTGGGGCCAACGTCCTGACTTTC
TRBV27	TRBJ1-2	TRBD1	few	CASSRDTGGLYGYTF	TGTGCCAGCAGTCGCGATACAGGGGGACTCTATGGCTACACCTTC
TRBV5-1	TRBJ2-5	.	.	CASSFHRDEETQYF	TGCGCCAGCAGCTTCCACCGGGACGAAGAGACCCAGTACTTC
TRBV2	TRBJ2-3	.	once	CASGGRPTDTQYF	TGTGCCAGCGGGGGGCGGCCCACAGATACGCAGTATTTT
TRBV5-4	TRBJ1-3	.	.	CASSLGGYSGNTIYF	TGTGCCAGCAGCTTGGGTGGATACTCTGGAAACACCATATATTTT
TRBV5-1	TRBJ2-1	.	.	CASSLGQSYNEQFF	TGCGCCAGCAGCTTGGGTCAGTCCTACAATGAGCAGTTCTTC
TRBV2	TRBJ2-5	.	.	CASTGTYISETQYF	TGTGCCAGCACCGGGACATACATATCGGAGACCCAGTACTTC
TRBV4-3	TRBJ2-1	.	many	CASSQEWDTRNEQFF	TGCGCCAGCAGCCAAGAGTGGGATACTAGGAATGAGCAGTTCTTC
TRBV25-1	TRBJ1-6	.	.	CASSESGGGSGGSPLHF	TGTGCCAGCAGTGAATCAGGTGGGGGGTCGGGGGGTTCACCCCTCCACTTT
TRBV5-6	TRBJ2-7	.	.	CASSLKGGREQYF	TGTGCCAGCAGCTTGAAGGGGGGGCGCGAGCAGTACTTC
TRBV9	TRBJ2-5	TRBD2	.	CASSFSGSIGQETQYF	TGTGCCAGCAGCTTCAGCGGGAGTATAGGTCAAGAGACCCAGTACTTC
TRBV14	TRBJ2-1	TRBD2	few	CASSQDRLAGNNEQFF	TGTGCCAGCAGCCAAGATCGACTAGCGGGAAATAATGAGCAGTTCTTC
TRBV7-9	TRBJ1-2	TRBD1	.	CASSRDRDYGYTF	TGTGCCAGCAGTCGCGACAGGGACTATGGCTACACCTTC
TRBV27	TRBJ1-4	.	.	CASSAQGLGEKLFF	TGTGCCAGCAGTGCCCAGGGCCTCGGGGAAAAACTGTTTTTT
TRBV2	TRBJ2-1	TRBD2	few	CASSEIAGNEQFF	TGTGCCAGCAGTGAGATAGCGGGAAATGAGCAGTTCTTC
TRBV11-1	TRBJ2-7	.	few	CASSWGVGYEQYF	TGTGCCAGCAGCTGGGGGGTCGGGTACGAGCAGTACTTC
TRBV30	TRBJ1-2	.	.	CAWSVQGSGYTF	TGTGCCTGGAGTGTACAGGGAAGTGGCTACACCTTC
TRBV19	TRBJ1-6	TRBD1	.	CASSRQGAPGSPLHF	TGTGCCAGTAGTAGACAGGGGGCGCCGGGTTCACCCCTCCACTTT
TRBV5-1	TRBJ2-1	TRBD1	.	CASSPTGTAQQFF	TGCGCCAGCAGCCCCACCGGGACAGCGCAGCAGTTCTTC
TRBV7-7	TRBJ2-3	.	.	CASSWGGKGTDTQYF	TGTGCTAGCAGCTGGGGAGGAAAGGGCACAGATACGCAGTATTTT
TRBV10-1	TRBJ2-5	TRBD1	.	CASSAGTGGASETQYF	TGCGCCAGCAGTGCCGGGACAGGGGGAGCCTCGGAGACCCAGTACTTC
TRBV28	TRBJ1-2	.	.	CASSPTGTAYYGYTF	TGTGCCAGCAGTCCTACCGGGACGGCTTACTATGGCTACACCTTC
TRBV7-9	TRBJ2-5	.	many	CASSLGQKGPLGTQYF	TGTGCCAGCAGCTTAGGCCAAAAGGGACCCCTAGGGACCCAGTACTTC
TRBV6-1	TRBJ1-4	.	.	CASSGVLREKLFF	TGTGCCAGCAGTGGGGTTTTGCGGGAAAAACTGTTTTTT
TRBV29-1	TRBJ1-2	.	.	CSVVRSGSSYGYTF	TGCAGCGTTGTTAGGTCGGGTTCGAGCTATGGCTACACCTTC
TRBV6-6	TRBJ1-2	.	few	CASSSQGMLGYTF	TGTGCCAGCAGCTCACAGGGTATGCTGGGCTACACCTTC
TRBV6-5	TRBJ1-1	.	.	CASSSAHYTEHTEAFF	TGTGCCAGCAGTTCGGCCCATTATACGGAGCACACTGAAGCTTTCTTT
TRBV7-8	TRBJ1-2	.	.	CASSPDSPYGYTF	TGTGCCAGCAGCCCCGACAGCCCTTATGGCTACACCTTC